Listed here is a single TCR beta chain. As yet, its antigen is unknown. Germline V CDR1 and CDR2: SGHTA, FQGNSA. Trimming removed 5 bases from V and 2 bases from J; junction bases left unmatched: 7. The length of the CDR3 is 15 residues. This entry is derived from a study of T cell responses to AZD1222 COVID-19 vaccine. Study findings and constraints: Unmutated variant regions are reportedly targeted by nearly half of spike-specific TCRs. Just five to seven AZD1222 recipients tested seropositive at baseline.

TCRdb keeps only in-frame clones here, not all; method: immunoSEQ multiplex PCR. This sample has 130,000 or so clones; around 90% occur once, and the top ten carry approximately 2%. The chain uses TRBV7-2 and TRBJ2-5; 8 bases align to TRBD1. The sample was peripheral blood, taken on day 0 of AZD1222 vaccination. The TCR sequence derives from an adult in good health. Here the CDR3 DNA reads TGTGCCAGCAGCCCAGGGGGCTTCGTTCAAGAGACCCAGTACTTC. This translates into CASSPGGFVQETQYF.